This TCR beta chain originates from a study of T cells in Graves' hyperthyroidism and ophthalmopathy (dated by TCRdb to about 2019). For the wider study: To identify distinguishing TCR V-J signatures, a discovery cohort of around 100 patients was used, comprising some 45 with Graves' ophthalmopathy and 57 with stable Graves' hyperthyroidism. Prospective prediction of ophthalmopathy was tested in an independent validation cohort of some 20 hyperthyroidism patients and 15 to 17 patients who later progressed to ophthalmopathy. Thyroid tissue and blood T-cell repertoires from about six Graves' hyperthyroidism patients were also compared in the study. The approximately 98 discovery patients were randomly divided into training and test sets at a 7:3 ratio. Once sampling was done, hyperthyroidism patients were given methimazole at a starting dose of 30 mg daily, whereas ophthalmopathy patients were given high-dose intravenous methylprednisolone. The paper reports TCR Vbeta CDR3 sequencing of 135 peripheral blood samples: fewer than 50 ophthalmopathy, fewer than 85 hyperthyroidism and around 17 progressor patients.

Amplification of TCR beta CDR3 regions was carried out from RNA transcripts. The TCR CDR3 was subjected to a first round of RT-PCR using the HTBI primer set and the Qiagen OneStep RT-PCR kit. Libraries were constructed in a second round of multiplex PCR, after which size selection and purification were carried out. Sequencing of the libraries was done on an Illumina HiSeq2000 using paired-end 100 bp reads. Processing in the source paper ran as follows. Raw data were processed with SOAPnuke, discarding reads with adapters, uncalled bases, mean Phred below 15, or no exact constant-primer or identifier match. High-quality paired reads were merged using COPE v1.2.5, and each unique nucleotide sequence was defined as a clonotype. MiTCR v1.1 was used to align the clonotypes against IMGT TRBV, TRBD and TRBJ reference segments. The analysis included only V-J combinations with a frequency above 0.0001, which together covered 98% to 99.2% of the repertoires. The TCS score was defined as the ratio of F50 (clonal expansion) to E x V (chaos), calculated using BLOSUM62-based TCRdist between CDR3 peptides within each V-J. Welch's t-statistics and random forest reduced 500 to 650 V-J features to roughly 13, which were used in a naive Bayes classifier (R e1071). The Morisita-Horn index was used to measure how similar the thyroid and blood repertoires were. TCRdb reran the public reads through fastp at Q25 and MiXCR, keeping productive beta chains. Each entry is one CDR3 protein sequence, shown with its most common DNA and genes. TCRdb's processing, not the study's, gives the V and J calls here. This sample comprises approximately 640,000 distinct CDR3 sequences, less than 45% of them detected only once. The ten largest account for less than 9% of the sample.

Exclusion was applied to patients with uncontrolled infections, other autoimmune diseases, pregnancy or lactation. Diagnoses relied on clinical symptoms, serum thyroxine and TRAb, thyroid ultrasound and orbital computed tomography. Trizol reagent was used to extract total RNA, and RNA quality was then checked on an Agilent 2100 Bioanalyzer. Remarks on this clonotype: Which antigen it targets is not known. Base qualities are not at hand, and no much larger clone is one base apart.

Study-wide findings and limitations: In validation, the model predicted progression to ophthalmopathy with roughly 70% sensitivity and approximately 74% specificity, a median of around 6.6 months before onset. Sample size was not statistically predetermined, and investigators were not blinded to group allocation. Ophthalmopathy was separated from stable hyperthyroidism by a 13 V-J signature model, with just over 85% sensitivity and approximately 84% specificity obtained in cross-validation and 80%/75% obtained in testing. Most expanded thyroid clonotypes (frequency above 0.001) were also detected in blood, suggesting blood repertoires may reflect thyroid immune responses.

The CDR3 covers 15 residues, taking in both the cysteine and the phenylalanine. Left in the record is the CDR3 DNA by itself, 45 bases read in frame from the first base. As encoded in the germline V gene, CDR1 is MNHNS while CDR2 is SASEGT. The germline V and J ends show losses of 8 bases and 5 bases respectively, and no gene match explains 15 bases of the junction. Material for sequencing was peripheral blood or thyroid tissue (not recorded which). This sequence originates from an adult man with Graves' disease, either hyperthyroidism or ophthalmopathy (not recorded which). The rearranged chain carries TRBV6-1 and TRBJ2-7; TRBD1 aligns with 7 central bases. The CDR3 protein sequence reads: CASSPAGTVQNEQYF. The DNA sequence follows: TGTGCCAGCTCTCCCGCCGGGACAGTTCAAAACGAGCAGTACTTC.